Given below is one TCR beta chain in context. Its cognate antigen is unknown. The data are from a study of blood T cells in healthy people across ages. Study results and limitations: The study found more naive CD4+ cells and higher diversity in long-lived than aged donors.

Healthy Caucasian individuals from Russia aged about 6 to 100 served as donors. Isolation recovered at least 7 million PBMCs from every sample. With 2 bases removed from V and 8 bases from J, the gap between germline ends came to 12 bases. The CDR3 runs 13 residues. Germline V CDR1 and CDR2: LGHNA, YNFKEQ. The authors ran a second PCR of roughly 6 to 11 cycles using a sample-barcoded 5' primer and a J-beta primer mix. TCRdb reprocessed the 5' RACE reads with MiXCR, giving one entry per CDR3 protein. The repertoire has some 880,000 distinct CDR3 sequences, about 36% of them found once; the top ten carry approximately 12%.

The chain joins TRBV4-2 to TRBJ1-1, with D hard to call. Sequencing used blood. This receptor was taken from a man aged 18 to 30 in good health. CDR3 coding DNA: TGTGCCAGCAGCCAATCCATGAGCACCGAAGCTTTCTTT. It specifies CASSQSMSTEAFF.